The clone carrying this T cell receptor beta chain was counted a few times. The antigen is unknown. The CDR3 contains 16 residues. V shed 0 bases and J shed 8 bases, with 17 bases lying between them. Germline CDR1 ENHRY, CDR2 SYGVKD. TCRdb redid the calling of the RACE reads with MiXCR, one entry per CDR3 protein. The repertoire includes approximately 350,000 distinct CDR3 sequences, about 6.9% of them detected once, and roughly 5.4% sits in the top ten. Noted time point: patch test 2, 6 weeks after DPC sensitization. Treatment meaning: therapeutic diphenylcyclopropenone sensitization with weekly scalp DPC. The data are from a study of human T cells and chemical hapten exposure. Study summary: Small differences in pooled library volume mainly drove the variation in TCR yields per sample.

General study findings and limits: Patch test scores rose with PT1 expanded TCR counts, a positive correlation.

This TCR was sampled from a woman younger than 35 with alopecia areata. Some clones in this sample may be carry-over from other donors' samples. The sample in question was whole blood, obtained in connection with sensitization to the hapten diphenylcyclopropenone (DPC). This chain connects TRBV10-3 to TRBJ2-1, with a possible D match to TRBD2 (6 bases). CDR3 protein: CAISESGSAGWDEQFF. Written as DNA, the CDR3 is TGTGCCATCAGTGAGTCCGGTAGCGCGGGATGGGATGAGCAGTTCTTC.